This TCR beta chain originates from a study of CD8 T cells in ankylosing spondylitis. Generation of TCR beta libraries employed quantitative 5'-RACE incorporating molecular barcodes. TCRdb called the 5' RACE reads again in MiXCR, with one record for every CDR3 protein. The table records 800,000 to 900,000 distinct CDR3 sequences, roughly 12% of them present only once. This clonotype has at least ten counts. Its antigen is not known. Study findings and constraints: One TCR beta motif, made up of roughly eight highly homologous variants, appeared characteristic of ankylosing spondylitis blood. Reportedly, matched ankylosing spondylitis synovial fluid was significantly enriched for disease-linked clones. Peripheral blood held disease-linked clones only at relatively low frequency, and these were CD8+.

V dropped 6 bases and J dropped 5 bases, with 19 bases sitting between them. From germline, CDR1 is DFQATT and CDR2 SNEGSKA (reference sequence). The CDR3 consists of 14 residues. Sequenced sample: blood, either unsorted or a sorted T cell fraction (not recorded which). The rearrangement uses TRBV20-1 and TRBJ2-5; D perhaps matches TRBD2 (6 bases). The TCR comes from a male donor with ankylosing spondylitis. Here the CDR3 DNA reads TGCAGTGCGCTAAATCCGGGACTTTCGGAGACCCAGTACTTC. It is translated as CSALNPGLSETQYF.